The clone carrying this T cell receptor (beta chain) was recorded a few times. The antigen remains unidentified. These data are taken from a study of human T cells and chemical hapten exposure. Study-level findings and limits: Sensitizing with DPC caused no change in TCRs above 1 in 1000 frequency. There were significantly more large CDR3 similarity clusters among expanded TCRs than among controls.

The V gene's germline CDR1 is SQVTM and CDR2 ANQGSEA. The CDR3 spans 17 residues. V was clipped by 7 bases and J by 0 bases; unmatched bases: 12. The time point denotes: patch test 3, about 24 weeks after DPC sensitization. Treatment specified: therapeutic diphenylcyclopropenone sensitization with weekly scalp DPC. Unfractionated whole blood was the source from which total RNA was extracted. In the original processing: Just over 95,000 TCRs per sample was the median, with a range of roughly 23,224 to 750,000. From the RACE reads, TCRdb called clonotypes with MiXCR, one entry per CDR3 protein. V and J calls and clone size were set by TCRdb, not the authors. This table holds 150,000 to 200,000 distinct CDR3 sequences, about a quarter found once.

Specimen: whole blood, collected in connection with sensitization to the hapten diphenylcyclopropenone (DPC). The chain uses TRBV29-1 and TRBJ2-6, with TRBD1 identical over 7 bases. This TCR derives from a young woman with alopecia areata. Some clones in this sample may be carry-over from other donors' samples. The CDR3 loop reads CSAEGGDAPSGANVLTF. DNA of the CDR3: TGCAGCGCAGAAGGGGGCGATGCCCCCTCTGGGGCCAACGTCCTGACTTTC.